The rows below give T cell receptor beta chains drawn from one sample of a study of cytomegalovirus exposure and HLA in healthy donors. TCRdb's copy holds only in-frame clones and misses some; the assay was immunoSEQ multiplex PCR. The sample comprises some 140,000 clones, 74% of which are singletons, and 2.1% rests with the top ten. Sample: PBMCs. The receptor source for this set is a man aged 30-40 years in good health and CMV-seronegative. CDR3s include the opening cysteine and the closing phenylalanine or tryptophan. A D gene is named only where the DNA matches it firmly. Size is stated for part of the rows, as once, few or many counts, or as a class when the clone is expanded.

TRBV6-1,few,TRBJ2-2,.,CASWETLAGELFF,TGTGCCAGCTGGGAGACGTTGGCCGGGGAGCTGTTTTTT
TRBV6-5,.,TRBJ2-3,TRBD1,CASSWGQGLADTQYF,TGTGCCAGCAGTTGGGGACAGGGGCTTGCAGATACGCAGTATTTT
TRBV7-2,once,TRBJ1-4,TRBD1,CASSLGGGGGEKLFF,TGTGCCAGCAGCTTAGGTGGAGGGGGCGGGGAAAAACTGTTTTTT
TRBV29-1,few,TRBJ2-7,.,CSVAPGQISYEQYF,TGCAGCGTAGCCCCGGGACAAATCTCCTACGAGCAGTACTTC
TRBV7-9,few,TRBJ1-2,.,CASSVTSTGNYGYTF,TGTGCCAGCAGCGTAACTTCCACAGGGAACTATGGCTACACCTTC
TRBV5-8,.,TRBJ2-1,TRBD2,CASSRLAGTDEQFF,TGTGCCAGCAGTCGACTAGCGGGGACGGATGAGCAGTTCTTC
TRBV5-4,.,TRBJ2-3,.,CASSSQGSTDTQYF,TGTGCCAGCAGCTCACAGGGTAGTACAGATACGCAGTATTTT
TRBV5-1,.,TRBJ2-2,TRBD2,CASSRTSRLSNTGELFF,TGCGCCAGCAGTCGGACTAGCAGACTCTCGAACACCGGGGAGCTGTTTTTT
TRBV19,few,TRBJ2-2,.,CASSPLKPGVSTGELFF,TGTGCCAGTAGCCCATTGAAACCAGGGGTATCCACCGGGGAGCTGTTTTTT
TRBV11-3,few,TRBJ2-1,.,CASTDFKGPPYNEQFF,TGTGCCAGCACCGACTTTAAGGGGCCCCCCTACAATGAGCAGTTCTTC
TRBV7-6,.,TRBJ2-3,TRBD1,CASSLRGPTDTQYF,TGTGCCAGCAGCTTAAGGGGGCCAACAGATACGCAGTATTTT
TRBV28,once,TRBJ2-1,.,CASSLATSYNEQFF,TGTGCCAGCAGTCTAGCCACAAGCTACAATGAGCAGTTCTTC
TRBV29-1,.,TRBJ2-7,.,CSVDRGDGSYEQYF,TGCAGCGTTGACCGGGGAGACGGATCCTACGAGCAGTACTTC
TRBV30,.,TRBJ1-1,.,CAWSRGTEAFF,TGTGCCTGGAGTCGGGGGACTGAAGCTTTCTTT
TRBV30,.,TRBJ1-1,TRBD1,CAGQGTGFTEAFF,TGTGCCGGCCAGGGGACAGGGTTCACTGAAGCTTTCTTT
TRBV5-8,.,TRBJ2-3,.,CASSLFSTDTQYF,TGTGCCAGCAGCCTTTTCAGCACAGATACGCAGTATTTT
TRBV15,.,TRBJ1-4,TRBD1,CATSRAGTGGAYNEKLFF,TGTGCCACCAGCAGAGCCGGGACAGGGGGCGCTTATAATGAAAAACTGTTTTTT
TRBV19,.,TRBJ1-2,.,CASSIMAGSNYGYTF,TGTGCCAGTAGTATTATGGCAGGGTCTAACTATGGCTACACCTTC
TRBV29-1,.,TRBJ2-3,.,CSVELAFEADTQYF,TGCAGCGTTGAACTAGCTTTCGAAGCAGATACGCAGTATTTT
TRBV27,.,TRBJ2-3,.,CASSPRVSPTGTDTQYF,TGTGCCAGCAGTCCCCGGGTTTCGCCTACGGGCACAGATACGCAGTATTTT
TRBV9,.,TRBJ1-1,TRBD1,CASSPTQGGTTEAFF,TGTGCCAGCAGCCCTACACAGGGGGGAACAACTGAAGCTTTCTTT
TRBV18,once,TRBJ1-3,.,CASSPRAEGNTIYF,TGTGCCAGCTCACCACGGGCAGAGGGAAACACCATATATTTT
TRBV9,few,TRBJ2-3,.,CASSAQQGRTDTQYF,TGTGCCAGCAGCGCGCAACAGGGGAGGACAGATACGCAGTATTTT
TRBV6-1,once,TRBJ2-5,.,CASRSRSGPWETQYF,TGTGCCAGCAGGTCGCGGAGCGGACCGTGGGAGACCCAGTACTTC
TRBV7-9,.,TRBJ2-1,.,CASSPRRDKGYNEQFF,TGTGCCAGCAGCCCCCGAAGGGACAAAGGCTACAATGAGCAGTTCTTC
TRBV7-9,.,TRBJ1-1,.,CASSLGQLNTEAFF,TGTGCCAGCAGCTTAGGACAGTTGAACACTGAAGCTTTCTTT
TRBV7-9,.,TRBJ2-7,.,CSSEEIAYEQYF,TGTTCCAGCGAGGAAATAGCCTACGAGCAGTACTTC
TRBV5-1,.,TRBJ2-3,.,CASSLTGMGTDTQYF,TGCGCCAGCAGCTTGACAGGGATGGGCACAGATACGCAGTATTTT
TRBV6-6,.,TRBJ2-1,.,CASRRPLTGPYNEQFF,TGTGCCAGCAGGCGACCGCTGACAGGTCCTTACAATGAGCAGTTCTTC
TRBV5-3,.,TRBJ2-3,.,CARSLTGFTDTQYF,TGTGCCAGAAGCTTGACCGGGTTCACAGATACGCAGTATTTT
TRBV5-4,.,TRBJ2-1,.,CASSSPGSGYEQFF,TGTGCCAGCAGCTCTCCAGGGTCGGGTTATGAGCAGTTCTTC
TRBV6-1,.,TRBJ2-6,TRBD1,CASTTGSGANVLTF,TGTGCCAGCACGACAGGGTCTGGGGCCAACGTCCTGACTTTC
TRBV5-4,.,TRBJ1-2,.,CASSHPGLYGYTF,TGTGCCAGCAGCCACCCAGGGCTTTATGGCTACACCTTC
TRBV5-4,.,TRBJ1-2,.,CASSLDRGFTGYTF,TGTGCCAGCAGCTTGGATCGGGGATTCACTGGCTACACCTTC
TRBV5-4,.,TRBJ2-7,TRBD2,CASSLPSGDEQYF,TGTGCCAGCAGCTTGCCTAGCGGGGACGAGCAGTACTTC
TRBV2,.,TRBJ2-1,TRBD2,CASSDGLAGGSEQFF,TGTGCCAGCAGTGACGGACTAGCGGGGGGGAGTGAGCAGTTCTTC
TRBV5-1,.,TRBJ2-3,TRBD2,CASSGVYSGVTTDTQYF,TGCGCCAGCAGCGGGGTATATAGCGGGGTTACCACAGATACGCAGTATTTT
TRBV2,once,TRBJ2-3,.,CASSEGGGPVDTQYF,TGTGCCAGCAGTGAAGGGGGGGGGCCCGTGGATACGCAGTATTTT
TRBV7-9,few,TRBJ1-4,TRBD1,CASSLGTGSTEKLFF,TGTGCCAGCAGCTTGGGGACAGGGTCAACTGAAAAACTGTTTTTT
TRBV6-1,.,TRBJ2-2,.,CASRKRTGELFF,TGTGCCAGCAGGAAGAGGACCGGGGAGCTGTTTTTT
TRBV27,.,TRBJ2-2,TRBD1,CASSPTGAVGELFF,TGTGCCAGCAGTCCCACAGGGGCGGTCGGGGAGCTGTTTTTT
TRBV14,.,TRBJ1-1,.,CASSQVAGNTEAFF,TGTGCCAGCAGCCAAGTAGCGGGTAACACTGAAGCTTTCTTT
TRBV7-3,.,TRBJ2-1,TRBD2,CASSLFPLAGEGNEQFF,TGTGCCAGCAGCTTGTTTCCACTAGCGGGGGAGGGTAATGAGCAGTTCTTC
TRBV28,.,TRBJ1-2,TRBD1,CASSLPDRVYGYTF,TGTGCCAGCAGTTTGCCGGACAGGGTCTATGGCTACACCTTC
TRBV9,.,TRBJ1-5,.,CASSVEGLPHQPQHF,TGTGCCAGCAGCGTAGAAGGACTCCCCCATCAGCCCCAGCATTTT
TRBV5-4,.,TRBJ2-5,TRBD1,CASSLVGTGCMETQYF,TGTGCCAGCAGCTTGGTTGGGACAGGGTGTATGGAGACCCAGTACTTC
TRBV7-9,.,TRBJ2-3,.,CASSSSGSTDTQYF,TGTGCCAGCAGCTCGAGCGGGAGCACAGATACGCAGTATTTT
TRBV6-1,.,TRBJ1-5,.,CASSEREVQPQHF,TGTGCCAGCAGTGAACGAGAGGTTCAGCCCCAGCATTTT
TRBV10-3,.,TRBJ2-3,.,CATHPADTDTQYF,TGTGCCACCCATCCTGCGGACACAGATACGCAGTATTTT
TRBV29-1,.,TRBJ2-1,.,CSAPGGHNEQFF,TGCAGCGCCCCGGGGGGCCACAATGAGCAGTTCTTC
TRBV18,few,TRBJ1-1,.,CASSPGIGGPREAFF,TGTGCCAGCTCACCCGGTATCGGGGGGCCCAGGGAAGCTTTCTTT
TRBV7-8,few,TRBJ2-3,.,CASSFGTDTQYF,TGTGCCAGCAGCTTCGGCACAGATACGCAGTATTTT
TRBV5-1,.,TRBJ2-5,.,CASSIDAEETQYF,TGCGCCAGCAGTATAGACGCGGAAGAGACCCAGTACTTC
TRBV6-1,.,TRBJ2-3,TRBD2,CASTRTSGVADTQYF,TGTGCCAGCACTAGGACTAGCGGGGTGGCAGATACGCAGTATTTT
TRBV19,.,TRBJ2-4,TRBD1,CASSGRDSKNIQYF,TGTGCCAGTAGTGGCCGGGACAGCAAAAACATTCAGTACTTC
TRBV7-8,.,TRBJ2-6,.,CASSSPRVSGANVLTF,TGTGCCAGCAGCTCCCCCAGGGTTTCTGGGGCCAACGTCCTGACTTTC
TRBV19,.,TRBJ1-1,TRBD1,CASSIDLTGTNTEAFF,TGTGCCAGTAGTATAGACTTGACAGGGACGAACACTGAAGCTTTCTTT
TRBV18,.,TRBJ1-5,TRBD1,CASSAQGTGDQPQHF,TGTGCCAGCTCAGCCCAAGGGACAGGGGATCAGCCCCAGCATTTT
TRBV2,.,TRBJ1-1,TRBD1,CASSRTGGTTEAFF,TGTGCCAGCTCCCGGACAGGGGGGACCACTGAAGCTTTCTTT